The 13 T cell receptor beta chains reported below all come from one sample, sequenced in a study of OX40 agonist ivuxolimab in advanced cancers. The library was obtained by the immunoSEQ multiplex PCR assay. TCRdb stores this immuneACCESS table with in-frame sequences only. Part of the clones is absent; in the studies checked, under half of the shortfall reflects unresolved V genes, and no reason is known for the rest. This sample is represented by 30,000 to 40,000 clones; roughly 79% of them were singletons. Of the sample, 20% is held by the ten largest clones. Sequences were derived from CD4+ or CD8+ T cells sorted from blood, sampled in a trial of the OX40 agonist ivuxolimab. These receptors came from an adult with an advanced solid tumor such as melanoma, head and neck, liver or kidney cancer.

This chain connects TRBV14 to TRBJ1-1; D gene ambiguous. There are 13 residues in the CDR3. V dropped 4 bases and J dropped 7 bases, with 13 bases sitting between them. Germline CDR1 is SGHDN and CDR2 is FVKESK. The CDR3 reads CASSRGLGNEAFF. CDR3 DNA: TGTGCCAGCAGCCGAGGCCTGGGGAATGAAGCTTTCTTT.

This chain uses TRBV9 with TRBJ2-4; D may match TRBD1 or TRBD2 (6 bases each). The CDR3 covers 13 residues. The germline V gene has CDR1 SGDLS and CDR2 YYNGEE. V lost 0 bases and J lost 9, with 10 bases in between. Here the CDR3 reads CASSVGGGGIQYF. CDR3 nucleotides: TGTGCCAGCAGCGTAGGAGGGGGAGGCATTCAGTACTTC.

This chain joins TRBV7-5 and TRBJ1-3; the table calls TRBD1, which could not be checked here. TRBV7-5 is a pseudogene locus. The CDR3 has 17 amino acids. The DNA for the CDR3 is TGTGTCAGAAGCGCCTTAGGAACAGGGTCTTTTCAACACACCATATATTTT. Protein product: CVRSALGTGSFQHTIYF.

CDR3 protein: CASSVGTGNTEAFF. The CDR3 DNA sequence: TGTGCCAGCAGCGTTGGGACGGGGAACACTGAAGCTTTCTTT. The V gene is TRBV28, the J gene TRBJ1-1; D perhaps matches TRBD1 (5 bases). The CDR3 has 14 residues. The V gene lost 6 bases and the J gene lost 1 base, with 12 bases spanning the gap. The germline gives CDR1 MDHEN, CDR2 SYDVKM.

The chain carries TRBV5-6 and TRBJ2-5; either TRBD1 or TRBD2 may supply D (6 bases each). The CDR3 runs 17 residues. Germline V gene sequence: CDR1 SGHDT, CDR2 YYEEEE. V lost 0 bases and J lost 5, with 20 bases in between. This chain's CDR3 is CASSLGNTGTGGETQYF. DNA for the CDR3: TGTGCCAGCAGCTTGGGGAATACAGGGACTGGGGGGGAGACCCAGTACTTC.

The chain joins TRBV5-1 to TRBJ1-1; D call uncertain. V lost 0 bases and J lost 2, with 8 bases in between. From germline, CDR1 is SGHRS and CDR2 YFSETQ. CDR3 size: 14 residues. The CDR3 DNA sequence: TGCGCCAGCAGCTTGGGGACGGTAAACACTGAAGCTTTCTTT. Its translation: CASSLGTVNTEAFF.

This clone was seen more than once but under ten times. The CDR3 sequence: CASSGYRERGETQYF. CDR3 sequence (DNA): TGTGCCAGCAGCGGCTACAGGGAGCGAGGAGAGACCCAGTACTTC. The rearrangement joins TRBV7-8 to TRBJ2-5, with a tentative D call TRBD1 (6 bases). V was trimmed by 5 bases and J by 4 bases, leaving 17 bases between them. The germline gives CDR1 SGHVS, CDR2 FQNEAQ. The CDR3 is 15 amino acids.

The rearrangement joins TRBV11-3 to TRBJ2-7; 9 bases map to TRBD1. Trimming took 5 bases from V and 1 from J; bases not matched to a gene: 3. The germline gives CDR1 SGHNT, CDR2 YENEEA. This CDR3 contains 14 residues. CDR3 in DNA: TGTGCCAGCAGCCCGGGACAGGGATCCTACGAGCAGTACTTC. This sequence encodes CASSPGQGSYEQYF.

The chain uses TRBV11-1 and TRBJ2-5; the D is unclear. V dropped 2 bases and J dropped 5 bases, with 6 bases sitting between them. Germline V gives CDR1 SGHAT, CDR2 FQDESV (reference sequence). This CDR3 spans 12 amino acids. Written as DNA, the CDR3 is TGTGCCAGCAGCTTACGGGTGGAGACCCAGTACTTC. It encodes CASSLRVETQYF.

This clone was recorded once. In DNA, the CDR3 is TGCGCCAGCGCCGACATCTCGCGCACAGATACGCAGTATTTT. It is translated as CASADISRTDTQYF. V is TRBV10-2 and J is TRBJ2-3; D not certain. The CDR3 length is 14 residues. The ends were cut back, 8 bases at V and 1 base at J, with 13 bases in the middle. Germline V gene data show CDR1 as WSHSY and CDR2 as SAAADI.

The chain joins TRBV30 to TRBJ2-5; no clear D. The V and J ends lost 1 base and 5 bases respectively, with 11 bases between them. The CDR3 has 13 amino acids. Germline CDR1 and CDR2: GTSNPN and SVGIG (reference sequence). For the CDR3, the DNA is TGTGCCTGGAGTGGGGCGGACCGGGAGACCCAGTACTTC. Encoded protein: CAWSGADRETQYF.

The gene calls are TRBV10-3 and TRBJ2-5; D gene uncertain. The closer fit of TRBJ2-7 to the DNA end suggests the J call may be wrong. This CDR3 spans 13 amino acids. Germline lookup yields CDR1 ENHRY and CDR2 SYGVKD. In nucleotides, the CDR3 is TGTGCCATCAGTGGGGGTATCACCTACGAGCAGTACTTC. This gives the protein CAISGGITYEQYF.

This rearrangement joins TRBV6-5 to TRBJ2-7; 7 nucleotides match TRBD1. The CDR3 spans 14 residues. J was trimmed by 6 bases and V by 2 bases; bases with no gene match: 7. Germline CDR1 reads MNHEY; CDR2 reads SVGAGI. The CDR3 region has the DNA TGTGCCAGCAGTTACAAACAGGGGACCGGCGAGCAGTACTTC. The encoded protein is CASSYKQGTGEQYF.